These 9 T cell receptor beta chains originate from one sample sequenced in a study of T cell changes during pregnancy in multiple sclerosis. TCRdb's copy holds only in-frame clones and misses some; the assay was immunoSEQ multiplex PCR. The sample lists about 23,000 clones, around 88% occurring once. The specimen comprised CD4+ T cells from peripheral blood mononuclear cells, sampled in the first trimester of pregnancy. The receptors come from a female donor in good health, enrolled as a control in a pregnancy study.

The CDR3 DNA sequence: TGTGCCACCAGCAGAGAGCCGTCCACACCTTATGGCTACACCTTC. It yields the protein CATSREPSTPYGYTF. J is TRBJ1-2 and V is TRBV15; no firm D call. Trimming pared 0 bases from V and 5 bases from J, leaving 13 bases between. Germline V gene sequence: CDR1 LNHNV, CDR2 YYDKDF (reference sequence). The CDR3 extends over 15 amino acids.

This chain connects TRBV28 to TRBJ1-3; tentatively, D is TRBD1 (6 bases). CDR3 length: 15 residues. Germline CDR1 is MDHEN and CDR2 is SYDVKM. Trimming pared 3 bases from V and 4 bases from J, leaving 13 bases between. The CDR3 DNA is TGTGCCAGCAGTTTTCGGGGGGCGCGAGGAAACACCATATATTTT. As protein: CASSFRGARGNTIYF.

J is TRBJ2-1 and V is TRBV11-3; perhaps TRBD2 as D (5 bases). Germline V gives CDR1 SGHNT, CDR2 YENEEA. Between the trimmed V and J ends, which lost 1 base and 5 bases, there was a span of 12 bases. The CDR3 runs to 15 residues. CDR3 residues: CASSLGGKVNNEQFF. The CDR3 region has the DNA TGTGCCAGCAGCTTAGGAGGGAAAGTAAACAATGAGCAGTTCTTC.

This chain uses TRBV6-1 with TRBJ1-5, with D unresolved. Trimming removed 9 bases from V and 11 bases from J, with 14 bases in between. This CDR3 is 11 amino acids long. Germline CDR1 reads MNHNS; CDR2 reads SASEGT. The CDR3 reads CASLNIGSQHF. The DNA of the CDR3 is TGTGCCAGTCTTAATATCGGGTCCCAGCATTTT.

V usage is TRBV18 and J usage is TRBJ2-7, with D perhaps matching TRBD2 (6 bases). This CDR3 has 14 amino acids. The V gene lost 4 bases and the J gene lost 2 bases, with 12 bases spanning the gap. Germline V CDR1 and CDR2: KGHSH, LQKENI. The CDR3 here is CASSRGGTAYEQYF. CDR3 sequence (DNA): TGTGCCAGCTCACGGGGCGGGACGGCCTACGAGCAGTACTTC.

The CDR3: CASSPSGRQEDTQYF. CDR3 nucleotide sequence: TGTGCCAGCAGCCCCAGCGGGAGGCAGGAAGATACGCAGTATTTT. The V and J genes are TRBV7-2 and TRBJ2-3, with 9 bases aligning to TRBD2. Trimming took 5 bases from V and 5 from J; bases not matched to a gene: 8. The CDR3 is 15 amino acids. Germline V gives CDR1 SGHTA, CDR2 FQGNSA. Based on the CDR3 plus reference TRBV7-2 and TRBJ2-3, the full variable domain is GAGVSQSPSNKVTEKGKDVELRCDPISGHTALYWYRQSLGQGLEFLIYFQGNSAPDKSGLPSDRFSAERTGGSVSTLTIQRTQQEDSAVYLCASSPSGRQEDTQYFGPGTRLTVL.

The CDR3 here is CASSQGGGSRDTQYF. CDR3 DNA sequence: TGTGCCAGCAGCCAGGGAGGGGGTTCGAGAGATACGCAGTATTTT. This chain uses TRBV4-2 with TRBJ2-3; TRBD2 is a possible D gene (7 bases). V lost 3 bases and J lost 5, with 15 bases in between. Germline CDR1 LGHNA, CDR2 YNFKEQ. The length of the CDR3 is 15 residues.

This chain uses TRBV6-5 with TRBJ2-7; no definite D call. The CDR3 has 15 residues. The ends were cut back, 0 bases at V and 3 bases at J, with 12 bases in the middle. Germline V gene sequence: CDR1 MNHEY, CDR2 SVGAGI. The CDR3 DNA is TGTGCCAGCAGTTACTCGAGGCTTCCCGGCTACGAGCAGTACTTC. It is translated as CASSYSRLPGYEQYF.

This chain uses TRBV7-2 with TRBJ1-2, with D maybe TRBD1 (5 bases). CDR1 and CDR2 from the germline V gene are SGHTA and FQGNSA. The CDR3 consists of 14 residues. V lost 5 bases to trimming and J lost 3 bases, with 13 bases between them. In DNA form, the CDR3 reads TGTGCCAGCAGCACCATGGGCAGGGACTATGGCTACACCTTC. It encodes CASSTMGRDYGYTF.